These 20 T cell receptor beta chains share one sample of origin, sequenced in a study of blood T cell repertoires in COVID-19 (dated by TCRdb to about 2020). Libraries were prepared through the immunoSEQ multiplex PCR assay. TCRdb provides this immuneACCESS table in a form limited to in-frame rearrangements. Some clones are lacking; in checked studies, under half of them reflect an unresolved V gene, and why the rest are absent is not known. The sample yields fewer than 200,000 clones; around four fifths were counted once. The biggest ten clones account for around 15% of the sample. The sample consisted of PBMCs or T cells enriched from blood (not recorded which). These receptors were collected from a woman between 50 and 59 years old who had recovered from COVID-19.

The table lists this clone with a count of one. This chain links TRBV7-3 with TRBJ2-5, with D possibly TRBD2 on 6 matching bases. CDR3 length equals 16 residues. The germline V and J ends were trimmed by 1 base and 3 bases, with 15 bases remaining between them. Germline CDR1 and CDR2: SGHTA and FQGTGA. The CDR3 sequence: CASSLRDRDLKETQYF. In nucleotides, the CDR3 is TGTGCCAGCAGCTTAAGGGACCGGGACTTAAAAGAGACCCAGTACTTC.

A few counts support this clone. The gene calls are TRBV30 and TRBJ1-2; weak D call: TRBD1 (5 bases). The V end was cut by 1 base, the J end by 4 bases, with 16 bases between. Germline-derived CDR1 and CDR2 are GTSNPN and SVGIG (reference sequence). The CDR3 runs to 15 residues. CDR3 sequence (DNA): TGTGCCTGGAGTGACCAAGTTACAGGTAGCTATGGCTACACCTTC. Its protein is CAWSDQVTGSYGYTF.

The chain's CDR3 is CASSFAQLQETQYF. The DNA of the CDR3 is TGTGCCAGCAGTTTTGCCCAACTCCAAGAGACCCAGTACTTC. This chain uses TRBV28 with TRBJ2-5, with D hard to call. Germline loops: CDR1 MDHEN, CDR2 SYDVKM. CDR3 length: 14 amino acids. The V end was cut by 3 bases, the J end by 1 base, with 9 bases between.

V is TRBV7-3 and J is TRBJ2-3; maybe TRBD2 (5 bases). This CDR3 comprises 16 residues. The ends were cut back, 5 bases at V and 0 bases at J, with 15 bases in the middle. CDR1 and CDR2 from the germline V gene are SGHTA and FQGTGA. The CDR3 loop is CASSPRLAASTDTQYF. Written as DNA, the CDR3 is TGTGCCAGCAGCCCCCGGCTAGCAGCTAGCACAGATACGCAGTATTTT.

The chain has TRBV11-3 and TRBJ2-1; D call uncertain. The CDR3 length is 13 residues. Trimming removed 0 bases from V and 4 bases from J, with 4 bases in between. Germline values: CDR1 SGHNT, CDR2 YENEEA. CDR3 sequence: CASSLDRYNEQFF. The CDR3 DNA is TGTGCCAGCAGCTTAGATCGGTACAATGAGCAGTTCTTC.

This chain's CDR3 is CASSEGAGYGYTF. The CDR3 region has the DNA TGTGCCAGCAGCGAGGGGGCCGGCTATGGCTACACCTTC. The chain is built from TRBV9 and TRBJ1-2; 7 bases align to TRBD1. Germline CDR1 and CDR2: SGDLS and YYNGEE. Trimming removed 3 bases from V and 4 bases from J; junction bases left unmatched: 3. This CDR3 region has 13 residues.

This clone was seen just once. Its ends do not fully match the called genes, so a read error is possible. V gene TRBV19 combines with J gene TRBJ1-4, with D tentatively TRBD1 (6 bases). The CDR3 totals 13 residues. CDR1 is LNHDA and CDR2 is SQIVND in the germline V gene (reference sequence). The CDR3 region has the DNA TGTGTCAGTAACAGCAGGGGTAACGAAAAACTGTTTTTT. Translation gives CVSNSRGNEKLFF. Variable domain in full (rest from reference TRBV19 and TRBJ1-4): DGGITQSPKYLFRKEGQNVTLSCEQNLNHDAMYWYRQDPGQGLRLIYYSQIVNDFQKGDIAEGYSVSREKKESFPLTVTSAQKNPTAFYLCVSNSRGNEKLFFGSGTQLSVL.

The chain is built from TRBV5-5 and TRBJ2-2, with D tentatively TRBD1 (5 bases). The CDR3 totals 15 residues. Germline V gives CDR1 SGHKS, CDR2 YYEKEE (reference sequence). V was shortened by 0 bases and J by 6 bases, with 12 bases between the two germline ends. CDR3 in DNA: TGTGCCAGCAGCTTGGAGGCAGGGTGGGCCGGGGAGCTGTTTTTT. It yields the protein CASSLEAGWAGELFF.

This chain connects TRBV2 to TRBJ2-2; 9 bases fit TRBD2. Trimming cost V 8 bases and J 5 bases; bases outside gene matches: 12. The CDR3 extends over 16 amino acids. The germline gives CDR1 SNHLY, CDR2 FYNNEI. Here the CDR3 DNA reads TGTGCCAGCCGGGAGGTAGCGGCGGGGGGGACCGGGGAGCTGTTTTTT. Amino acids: CASREVAAGGTGELFF.

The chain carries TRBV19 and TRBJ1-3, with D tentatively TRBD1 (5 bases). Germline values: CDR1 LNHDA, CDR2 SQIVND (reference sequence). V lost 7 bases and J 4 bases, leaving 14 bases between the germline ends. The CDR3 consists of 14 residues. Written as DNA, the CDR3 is TGTGCCAGTATAGACCGTGGGGCAGGAAACACCATATATTTT. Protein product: CASIDRGAGNTIYF.

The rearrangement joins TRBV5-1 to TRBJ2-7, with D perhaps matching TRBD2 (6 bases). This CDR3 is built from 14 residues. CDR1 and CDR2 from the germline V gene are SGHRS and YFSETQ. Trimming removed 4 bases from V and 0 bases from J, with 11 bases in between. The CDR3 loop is CASSPPGVSYEQYF. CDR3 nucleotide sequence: TGCGCCAGCAGCCCCCCGGGGGTCTCCTACGAGCAGTACTTC. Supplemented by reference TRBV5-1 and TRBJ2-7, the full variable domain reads KAGVTQTPRYLIKTRGQQVTLSCSPISGHRSVSWYQQTPGQGLQFLFEYFSETQRNKGNFPGRFSGRQFSNSRSEMNVSTLELGDSALYLCASSPPGVSYEQYFGPGTRLTVT.

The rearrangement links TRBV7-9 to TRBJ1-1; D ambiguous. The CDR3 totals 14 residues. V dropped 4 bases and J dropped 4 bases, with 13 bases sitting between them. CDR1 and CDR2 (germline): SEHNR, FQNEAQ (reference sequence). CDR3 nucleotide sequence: TGTGCCAGCAGCTCAGAACGGGGATCCACTGAAGCTTTCTTT. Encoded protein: CASSSERGSTEAFF.

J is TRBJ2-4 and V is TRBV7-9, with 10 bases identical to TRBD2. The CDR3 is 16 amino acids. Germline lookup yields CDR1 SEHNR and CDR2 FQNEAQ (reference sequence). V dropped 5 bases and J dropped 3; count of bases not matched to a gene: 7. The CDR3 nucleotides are TGTGCCAGCAGCCATAGCGGGGGGTTTCGCAAAAACATTCAGTACTTC. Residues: CASSHSGGFRKNIQYF.

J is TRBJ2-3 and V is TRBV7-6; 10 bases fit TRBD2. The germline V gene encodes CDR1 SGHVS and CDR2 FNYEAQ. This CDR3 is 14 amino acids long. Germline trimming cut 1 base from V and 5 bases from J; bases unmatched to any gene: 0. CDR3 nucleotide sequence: TGTGCCAGCAGCTTAGGACTAGCGGGAGATACGCAGTATTTT. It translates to CASSLGLAGDTQYF.

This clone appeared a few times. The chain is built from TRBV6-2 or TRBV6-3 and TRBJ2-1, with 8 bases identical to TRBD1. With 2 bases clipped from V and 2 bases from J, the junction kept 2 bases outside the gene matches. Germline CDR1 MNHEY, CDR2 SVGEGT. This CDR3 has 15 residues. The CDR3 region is CASSYGQGPYNEQFF. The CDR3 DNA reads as TGTGCCAGCAGTTACGGACAGGGACCCTACAATGAGCAGTTCTTC.

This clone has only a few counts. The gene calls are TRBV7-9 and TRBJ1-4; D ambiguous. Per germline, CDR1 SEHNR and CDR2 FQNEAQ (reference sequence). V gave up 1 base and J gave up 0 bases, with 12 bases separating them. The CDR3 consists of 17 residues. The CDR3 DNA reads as TGTGCCAGCAGCTTAGGACAAGACGATGCAACTAATGAAAAACTGTTTTTT. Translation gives CASSLGQDDATNEKLFF.

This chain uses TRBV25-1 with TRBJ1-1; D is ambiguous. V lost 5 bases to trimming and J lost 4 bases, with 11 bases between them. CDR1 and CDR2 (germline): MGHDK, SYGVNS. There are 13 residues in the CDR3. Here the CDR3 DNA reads TGTGCCAGCAGTTGGGCGGGGAGCACTGAAGCTTTCTTT. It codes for CASSWAGSTEAFF. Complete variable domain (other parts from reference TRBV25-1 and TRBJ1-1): EADIYQTPRYLVIGTGKKITLECSQTMGHDKMYWYQQDPGMELHLIHYSYGVNSTEKGDLSSESTVSRIRTEHFPLTLESARPSHTSQYLCASSWAGSTEAFFGQGTRLTVV.

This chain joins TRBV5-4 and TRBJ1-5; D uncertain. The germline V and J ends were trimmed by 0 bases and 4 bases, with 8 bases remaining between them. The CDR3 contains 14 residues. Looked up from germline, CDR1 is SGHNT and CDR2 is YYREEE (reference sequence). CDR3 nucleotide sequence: TGTGCCAGCAGCTTGGGCGGGAAAAATCAGCCCCAGCATTTT. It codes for CASSLGGKNQPQHF.

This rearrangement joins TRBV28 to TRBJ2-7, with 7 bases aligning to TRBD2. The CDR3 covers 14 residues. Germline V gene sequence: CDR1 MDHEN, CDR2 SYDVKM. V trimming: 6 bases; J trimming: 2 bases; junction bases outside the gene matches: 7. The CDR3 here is CASRGTGLTYEQYF. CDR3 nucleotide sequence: TGTGCCAGCAGGGGGACGGGACTAACCTACGAGCAGTACTTC. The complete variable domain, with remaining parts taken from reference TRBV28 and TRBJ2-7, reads DVKVTQSSRYLVKRTGEKVFLECVQDMDHENMFWYRQDPGLGLRLIYFSYDVKMKEKGDIPEGYSVSREKKERFSLILESASTNQTSMYLCASRGTGLTYEQYFGPGTRLTVT.

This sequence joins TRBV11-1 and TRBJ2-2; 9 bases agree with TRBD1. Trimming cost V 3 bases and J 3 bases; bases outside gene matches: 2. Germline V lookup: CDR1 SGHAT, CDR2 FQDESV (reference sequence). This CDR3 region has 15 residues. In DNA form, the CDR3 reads TGTGCCAGCAGCTTTGGACAGGGGTACACCGGGGAGCTGTTTTTT. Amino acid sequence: CASSFGQGYTGELFF.